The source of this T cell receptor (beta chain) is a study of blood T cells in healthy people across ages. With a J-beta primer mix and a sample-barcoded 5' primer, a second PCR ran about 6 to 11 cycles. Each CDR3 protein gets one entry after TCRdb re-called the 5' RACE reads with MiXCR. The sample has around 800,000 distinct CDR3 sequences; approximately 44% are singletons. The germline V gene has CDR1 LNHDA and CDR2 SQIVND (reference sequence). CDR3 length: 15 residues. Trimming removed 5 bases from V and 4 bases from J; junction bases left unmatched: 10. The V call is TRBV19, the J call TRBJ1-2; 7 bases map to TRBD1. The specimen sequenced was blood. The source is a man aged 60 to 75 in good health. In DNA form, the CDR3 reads TGTGCCAGTAGTCTCCCCCAGGGGGGGGCCTATGGCTACACCTTC. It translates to CASSLPQGGAYGYTF.